This T cell receptor beta chain is drawn from a study of tumor and adjacent non-tumor tissue in lung cancer. Whole-study findings and limits: Shorter survival was associated with higher TCR diversity in tumors.

Deletions cut 4 bases from V and 5 bases from J, with 19 bases between. CDR1 is SGHRS, CDR2 YFSETQ, per germline. This CDR3 is 15 amino acids long. Three rounds of nested PCR, following a modified ARM-PCR protocol, produced the TCRbeta library. TCRdb ran MiXCR on the multiplex PCR reads and lists one entry per CDR3 protein. The profile shows about 90,000 distinct CDR3 sequences, around 80% of them singletons. The template was RNA from unsorted bulk tissue. Distant lung tissue was collected more than 3 cm away from the tumor edge. As to this clonotype: The antigen is unknown.

The chain combines TRBV5-1 with TRBJ2-7; D tentatively fits TRBD1 or TRBD2 (5 bases each). Sequenced material: distant non-tumor lung tissue. This clonotype was obtained from a woman aged 50 to 65 with non-small cell lung cancer. CDR3 residues: CASSKSGRWINEQYF. DNA of the CDR3: TGCGCCAGCAGCAAGTCAGGGAGATGGATAAACGAGCAGTACTTC.